This T cell receptor (beta chain) stems from a study of technical replicates of blood from a few donors (dated by TCRdb to 2016 to 2017). The CDR3, cysteine through phenylalanine, is 15 amino acids long. Left in the record is the CDR3 DNA by itself, 45 bases read in frame from the first base. A distance of 13 bases separates the germline ends of V and J, which lose 4 bases and 2 bases respectively. Looking up the germline V gene yields CDR1 SGHDT and CDR2 YYEEEE. The method was the immunoSEQ multiplex PCR assay. Drawn from immuneACCESS, this table holds only the in-frame rearrangements with V and J called that TCRdb kept. Clones are partly lost; checked studies trace under half to an unresolved V gene and leave the rest unexplained. Present in this sample are about 79,000 clones, about 91% of which were seen just once. The ten largest clones add up to about 0.4% of the sample. Points on this clone: Its specific antigen is unknown. Within one base of it there is no much larger clone, and no base qualities were kept.

The sequence links TRBV5-6 to TRBJ2-1; confidence is insufficient to name the D gene. The source of this sequence is a human donor in good health. Some clones in this sample may be carry-over from other donors' samples. The sample comprised T cells isolated from PBMCs. The base sequence is TGTGCCAGCAGCCTTCCCCTAGGTCCCTACAATGAGCAGTTCTTC. Translated, it reads CASSLPLGPYNEQFF.